This section outlines one TCR beta chain sequence together with its context. Antigen specificity is unknown. Profiled with immunoSEQ multiplex PCR; TCRdb holds only in-frame clones, not every one. The table shows about 41,000 clones, with less than 85% occurring only once. The entry originates in a study of T cell clonotyping in hematopoietic cell transplantation. Study at large: Recipients' pretransplant samples followed cytoreduction. General study findings and limits: No sorting was done, leaving CD4 and CD8 contributions mixed. Few recipient clonotypes overlapped donors; over 97% were de novo at given depth. Broader posttransplant TCR repertoire diversity was predicted by graft donor and pretransplant recipient Inverse Simpson Index values.

The CDR3 contains 14 residues. Trimming took off 6 bases at V and 3 bases at J, with 12 bases between the two ends. Germline V gene data show CDR1 as SNHLY and CDR2 as FYNNEI. The time point denotes: recipient sample about 28 days before transplant, after cytoreduction. The sequence was collected from a man between 60 and 75 years old with acute myeloid leukemia. Some clones in this sample may be carry-over from other donors' samples. The chain links TRBV2 to TRBJ1-5; D might be TRBD1 (5 bases). The sample consisted of peripheral blood mononuclear cells, taken before stem cell transplant. CDR3 in DNA: TGTGCCAGCAGGCAGGGTAATTTCAATCAGCCCCAGCATTTT. It specifies CASRQGNFNQPQHF.